This TCR beta chain was retrieved from a study of T cell changes during pregnancy in multiple sclerosis. This table comes from immunoSEQ multiplex PCR, and its TCRdb copy is limited to in-frame clones, with some not included. This sample carries roughly 86,000 clones, roughly 92% of them seen once, and the ten largest clones take approximately 2.6%. CDR3 size: 13 residues. Germline assignment: CDR1 SGHVS and CDR2 FQNEAQ. Between the trimmed V and J ends, which lost 6 bases and 2 bases, there was a span of 11 bases. This clone was counted once. The sequence was collected from a female donor with multiple sclerosis, enrolled in a pregnancy study. This sample comprised peripheral blood, obtained in the first trimester of pregnancy. The rearrangement uses TRBV7-8 and TRBJ2-7; TRBD2 is a possible D gene (6 bases). The CDR3 DNA sequence: TGTGCCAGCAGTCGGGACTCAGCCTACGAGCAGTACTTC. Translation: CASSRDSAYEQYF.